The present T cell receptor (beta chain) was sequenced within a study of shared clonotypes between healthy human individuals. The repertoire was sequenced with immunoSEQ multiplex PCR; TCRdb's copy has only in-frame clones and lacks some. This table holds 2,500,000 or so clones, 93% found once. From germline, CDR1 is SEHNR and CDR2 FQNEAQ (reference sequence). Trimming removed 5 bases at V and 2 bases at J, with 10 bases between. The CDR3 spans 15 residues. Study results and limitations: Among donors, sharing of clonotypes was expected to be affected by sequencing depth. Sampling covered blood only; tissue repertoires likely differ.

Worth noting for this clone: The antigen remains undetermined. In the same sample, other DNA sequences code for this CDR3.

This sequence was found in a man younger than 35 in good health. Some clones in this sample may be carry-over from other donors' samples. The specimen was naive CD4+ T cells from PBMCs. The subset: CD45RA+ positively selected. V gene TRBV7-9 combines with J gene TRBJ2-6; tentative D call: TRBD2 (5 bases). The CDR3 sequence: CASSPTGTGANVLTF. In DNA, the CDR3 is TGTGCCAGCAGCCCAACGGGGACTGGGGCCAACGTCCTGACTTTC.